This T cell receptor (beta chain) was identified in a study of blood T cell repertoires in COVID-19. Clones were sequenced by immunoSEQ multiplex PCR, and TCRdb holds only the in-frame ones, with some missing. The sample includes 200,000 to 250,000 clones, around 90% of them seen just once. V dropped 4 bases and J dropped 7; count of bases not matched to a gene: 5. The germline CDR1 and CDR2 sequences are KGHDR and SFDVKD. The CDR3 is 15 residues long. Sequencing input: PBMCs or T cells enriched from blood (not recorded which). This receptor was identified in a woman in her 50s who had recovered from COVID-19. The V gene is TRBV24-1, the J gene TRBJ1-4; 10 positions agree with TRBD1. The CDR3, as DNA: TGTGCCACCAGTGACACCGGGACAGGGGTTGAAAAACTGTTTTTT. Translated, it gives CATSDTGTGVEKLFF.